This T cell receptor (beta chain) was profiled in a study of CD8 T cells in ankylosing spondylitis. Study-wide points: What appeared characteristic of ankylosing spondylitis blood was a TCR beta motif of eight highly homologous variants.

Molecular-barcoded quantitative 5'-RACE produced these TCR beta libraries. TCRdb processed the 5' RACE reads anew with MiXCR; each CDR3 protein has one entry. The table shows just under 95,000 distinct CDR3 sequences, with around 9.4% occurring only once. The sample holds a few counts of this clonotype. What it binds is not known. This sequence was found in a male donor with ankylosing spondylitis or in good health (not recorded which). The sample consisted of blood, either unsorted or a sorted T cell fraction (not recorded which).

CDR3 amino acids: CASSLARRGGLDEQFF. In nucleotides, the CDR3 is TGTGCCAGCAGCTTAGCGCGACGGGGGGGCCTTGATGAGCAGTTCTTC. The V and J genes are TRBV7-9 and TRBJ2-1, with 8 bases identical to TRBD2. This CDR3 has 16 amino acids. V shed 0 bases, J shed 8 bases, and the junction held 9 bases outside the gene matches. Germline V gene lookup returns CDR1 SEHNR and CDR2 FQNEAQ (reference sequence).